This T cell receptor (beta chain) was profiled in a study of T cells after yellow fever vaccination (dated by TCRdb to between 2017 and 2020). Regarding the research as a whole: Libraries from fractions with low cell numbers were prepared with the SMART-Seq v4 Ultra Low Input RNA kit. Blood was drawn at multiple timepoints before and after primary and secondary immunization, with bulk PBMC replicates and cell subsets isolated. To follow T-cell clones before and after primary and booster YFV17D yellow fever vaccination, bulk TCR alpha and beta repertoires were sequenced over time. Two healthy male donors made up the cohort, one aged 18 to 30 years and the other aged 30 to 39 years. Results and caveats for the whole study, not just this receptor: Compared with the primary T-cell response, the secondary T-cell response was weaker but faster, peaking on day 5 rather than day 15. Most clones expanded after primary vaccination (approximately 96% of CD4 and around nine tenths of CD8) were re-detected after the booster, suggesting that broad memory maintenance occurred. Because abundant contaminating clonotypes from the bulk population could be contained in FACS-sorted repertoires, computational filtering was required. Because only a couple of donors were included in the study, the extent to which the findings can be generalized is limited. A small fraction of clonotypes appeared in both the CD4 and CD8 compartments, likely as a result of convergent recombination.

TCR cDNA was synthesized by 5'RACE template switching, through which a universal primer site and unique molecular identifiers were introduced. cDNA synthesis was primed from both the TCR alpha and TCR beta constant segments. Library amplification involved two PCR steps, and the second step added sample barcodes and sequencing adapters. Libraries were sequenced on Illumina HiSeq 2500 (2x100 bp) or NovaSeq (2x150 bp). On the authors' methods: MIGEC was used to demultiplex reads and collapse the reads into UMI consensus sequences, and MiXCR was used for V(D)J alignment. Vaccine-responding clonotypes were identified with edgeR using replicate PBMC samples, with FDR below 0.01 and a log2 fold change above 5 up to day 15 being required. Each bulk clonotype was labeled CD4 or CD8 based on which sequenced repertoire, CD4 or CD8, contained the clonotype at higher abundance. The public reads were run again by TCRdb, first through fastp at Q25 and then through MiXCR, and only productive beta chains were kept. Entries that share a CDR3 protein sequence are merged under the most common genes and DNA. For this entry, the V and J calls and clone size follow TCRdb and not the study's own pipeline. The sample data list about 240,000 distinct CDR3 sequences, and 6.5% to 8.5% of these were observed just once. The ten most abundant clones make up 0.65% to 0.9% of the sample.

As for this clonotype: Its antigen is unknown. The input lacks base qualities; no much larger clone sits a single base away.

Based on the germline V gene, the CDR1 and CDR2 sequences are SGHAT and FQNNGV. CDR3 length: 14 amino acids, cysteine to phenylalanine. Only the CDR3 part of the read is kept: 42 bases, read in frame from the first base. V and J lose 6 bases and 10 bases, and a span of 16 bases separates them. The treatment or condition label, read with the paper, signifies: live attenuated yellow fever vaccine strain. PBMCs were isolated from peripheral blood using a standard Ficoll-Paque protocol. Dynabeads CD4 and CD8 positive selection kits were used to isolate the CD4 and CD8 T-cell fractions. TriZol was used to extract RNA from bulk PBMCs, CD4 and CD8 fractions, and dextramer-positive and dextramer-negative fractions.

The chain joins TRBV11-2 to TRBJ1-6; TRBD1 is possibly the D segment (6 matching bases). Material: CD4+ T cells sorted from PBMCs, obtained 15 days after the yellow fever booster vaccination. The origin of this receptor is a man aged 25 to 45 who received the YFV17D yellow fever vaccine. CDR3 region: CASSFNQGRSPLHF. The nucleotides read TGTGCCAGCAGTTTCAACCAGGGGAGATCACCCCTCCACTTT.